This T cell receptor (beta chain) stems from a study of control samples from healthy donors and cancer patients. Per the germline V gene, CDR1 is SGHNT and CDR2 is YYREEE (reference sequence). V lost 5 bases and J lost 4, with 6 bases in between. The CDR3 is 12 amino acids. In its sample, this clone was seen once. Generated by immunoSEQ multiplex PCR, the TCRdb table keeps only in-frame clones and is missing some. The sample holds approximately 45,000 clones, 75% to 95% seen once. The TCR comes from a woman in her forties with head and neck cancer. V is TRBV5-4 and J is TRBJ2-2; D not certain. Sample: PBMCs. The CDR3 nucleotides are TGTGCCAGCAGTACGCTCACCGGGGAGCTGTTTTTT. Its translation is CASSTLTGELFF.